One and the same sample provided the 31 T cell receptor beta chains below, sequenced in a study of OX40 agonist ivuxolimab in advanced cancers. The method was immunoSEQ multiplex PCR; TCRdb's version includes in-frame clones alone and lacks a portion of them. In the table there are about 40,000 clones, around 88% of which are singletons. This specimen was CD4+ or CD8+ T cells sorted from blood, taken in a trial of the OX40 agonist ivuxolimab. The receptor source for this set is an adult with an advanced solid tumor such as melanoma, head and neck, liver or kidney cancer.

The CDR3 is CASSQVLAGHNEQFF. The CDR3 DNA is TGCGCCAGCAGCCAAGTACTAGCGGGGCACAATGAGCAGTTCTTC. The chain carries TRBV4-1 and TRBJ2-1, with 10 positions matching TRBD2. The germline CDR1 and CDR2 sequences are MGHRA and YSYEKL. CDR3 size: 15 residues. Trimming took 1 base from V and 5 from J; bases not matched to a gene: 2.

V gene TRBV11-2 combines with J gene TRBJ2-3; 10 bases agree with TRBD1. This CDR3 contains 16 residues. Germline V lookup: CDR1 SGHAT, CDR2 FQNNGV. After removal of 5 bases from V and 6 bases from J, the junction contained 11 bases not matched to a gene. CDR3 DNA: TGTGCCAGCAGCCCCACCGGGGGGACAGGGGACGATACGCAGTATTTT. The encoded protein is CASSPTGGTGDDTQYF.

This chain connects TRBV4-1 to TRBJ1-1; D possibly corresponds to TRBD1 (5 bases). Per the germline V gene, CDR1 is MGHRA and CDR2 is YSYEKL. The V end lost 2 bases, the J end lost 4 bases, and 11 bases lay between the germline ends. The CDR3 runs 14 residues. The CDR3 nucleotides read TGCGCCAGCAGCCAACCGGGACCGGTCACTGAAGCTTTCTTT. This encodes CASSQPGPVTEAFF.

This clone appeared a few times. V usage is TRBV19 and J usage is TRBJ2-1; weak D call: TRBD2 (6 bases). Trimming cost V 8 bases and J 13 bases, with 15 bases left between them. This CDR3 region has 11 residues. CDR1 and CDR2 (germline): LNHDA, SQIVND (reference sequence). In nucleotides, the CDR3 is TGTGCCAGTCGGATCGGGACTCTACAGTTCTTC. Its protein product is CASRIGTLQFF.

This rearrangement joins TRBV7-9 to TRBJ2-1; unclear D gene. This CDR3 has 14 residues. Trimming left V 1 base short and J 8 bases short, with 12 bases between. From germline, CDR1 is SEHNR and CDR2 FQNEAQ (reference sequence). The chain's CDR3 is CASSLGQRWDEQFF. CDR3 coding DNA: TGTGCCAGCAGCTTAGGCCAGCGCTGGGATGAGCAGTTCTTC.

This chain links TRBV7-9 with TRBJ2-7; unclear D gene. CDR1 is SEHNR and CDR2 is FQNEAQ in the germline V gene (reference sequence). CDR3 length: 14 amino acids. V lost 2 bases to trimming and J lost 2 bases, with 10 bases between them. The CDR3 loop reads CASSLTTEAYEQYF. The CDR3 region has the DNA TGTGCCAGCAGCTTAACGACGGAAGCCTACGAGCAGTACTTC.

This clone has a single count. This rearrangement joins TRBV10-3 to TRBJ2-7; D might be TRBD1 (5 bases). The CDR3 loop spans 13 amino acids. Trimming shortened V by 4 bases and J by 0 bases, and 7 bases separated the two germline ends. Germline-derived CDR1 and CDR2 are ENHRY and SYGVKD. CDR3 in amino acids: CAISGDSSYEQYF. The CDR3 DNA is TGTGCCATCAGTGGAGACAGCTCCTACGAGCAGTACTTC.

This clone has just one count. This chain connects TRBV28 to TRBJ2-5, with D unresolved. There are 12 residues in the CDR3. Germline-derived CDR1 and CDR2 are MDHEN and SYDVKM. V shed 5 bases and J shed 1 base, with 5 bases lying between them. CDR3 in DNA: TGTGCCAGCAGTCCTTTCCAAGAGACCCAGTACTTC. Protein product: CASSPFQETQYF.

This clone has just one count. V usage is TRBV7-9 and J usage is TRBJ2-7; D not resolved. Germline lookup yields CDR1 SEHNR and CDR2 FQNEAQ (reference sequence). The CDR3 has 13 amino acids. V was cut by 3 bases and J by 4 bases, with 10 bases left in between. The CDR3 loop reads CASSFPGPYEQYF. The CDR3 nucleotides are TGTGCCAGCAGCTTCCCGGGCCCTTACGAGCAGTACTTC.

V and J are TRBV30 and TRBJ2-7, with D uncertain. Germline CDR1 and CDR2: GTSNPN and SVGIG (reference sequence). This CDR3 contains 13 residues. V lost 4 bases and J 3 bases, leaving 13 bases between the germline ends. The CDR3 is CAWTGLWGYEQYF. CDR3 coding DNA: TGTGCCTGGACCGGGTTGTGGGGCTACGAGCAGTACTTC.

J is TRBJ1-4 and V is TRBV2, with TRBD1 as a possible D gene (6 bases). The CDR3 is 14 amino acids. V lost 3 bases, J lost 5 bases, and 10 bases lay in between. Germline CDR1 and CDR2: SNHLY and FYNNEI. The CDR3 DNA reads TGTGCCAGCAGTGAGAGGGGGGTAAATGAAAAACTGTTTTTT. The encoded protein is CASSERGVNEKLFF.

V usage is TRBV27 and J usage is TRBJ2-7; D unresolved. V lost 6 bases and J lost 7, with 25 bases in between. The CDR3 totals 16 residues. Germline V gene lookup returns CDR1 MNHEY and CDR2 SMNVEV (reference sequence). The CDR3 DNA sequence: TGTGCCAGCAGCCCCATCTCGAGCCTTGGGTCGAGTGAGCAGTACTTC. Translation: CASSPISSLGSSEQYF.

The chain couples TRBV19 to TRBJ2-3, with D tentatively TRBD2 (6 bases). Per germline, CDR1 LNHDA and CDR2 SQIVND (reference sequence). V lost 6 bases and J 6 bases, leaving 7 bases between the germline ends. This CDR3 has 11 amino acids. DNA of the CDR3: TGTGCCAGTAGGCGGGGTGATACGCAGTATTTT. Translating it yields CASRRGDTQYF.

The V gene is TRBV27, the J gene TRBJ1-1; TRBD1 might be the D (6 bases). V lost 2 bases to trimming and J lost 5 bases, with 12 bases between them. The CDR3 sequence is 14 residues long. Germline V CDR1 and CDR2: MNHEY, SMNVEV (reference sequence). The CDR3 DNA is TGTGCCAGCAGTTTACCAGGGGTGGGAACTGAAGCTTTCTTT. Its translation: CASSLPGVGTEAFF.

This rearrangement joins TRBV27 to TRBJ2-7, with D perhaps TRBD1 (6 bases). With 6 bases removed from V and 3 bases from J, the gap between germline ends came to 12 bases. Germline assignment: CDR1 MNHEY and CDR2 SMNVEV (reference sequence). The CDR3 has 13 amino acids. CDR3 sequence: CASSYRDNYEQYF. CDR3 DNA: TGTGCCAGCAGCTACCGGGACAACTACGAGCAGTACTTC.

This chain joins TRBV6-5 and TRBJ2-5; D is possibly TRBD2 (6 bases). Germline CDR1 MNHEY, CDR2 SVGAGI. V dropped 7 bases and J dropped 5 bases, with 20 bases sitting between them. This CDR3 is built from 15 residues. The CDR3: CASTWRGLKGETQYF. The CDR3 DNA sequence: TGTGCCAGCACCTGGCGGGGACTTAAAGGGGAGACCCAGTACTTC.

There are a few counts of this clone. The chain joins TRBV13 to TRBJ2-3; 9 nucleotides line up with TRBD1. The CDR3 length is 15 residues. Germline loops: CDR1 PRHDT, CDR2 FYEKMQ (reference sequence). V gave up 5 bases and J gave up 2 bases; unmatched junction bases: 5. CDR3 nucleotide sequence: TGTGCCAGCAGCCGGGGACAGGGCGACACAGATACGCAGTATTTT. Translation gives CASSRGQGDTDTQYF.

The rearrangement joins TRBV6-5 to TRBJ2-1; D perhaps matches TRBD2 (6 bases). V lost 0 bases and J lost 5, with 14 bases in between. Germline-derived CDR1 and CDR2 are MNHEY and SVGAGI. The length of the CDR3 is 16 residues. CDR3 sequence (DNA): TGTGCCAGCAGTTACTCGAGCGGGCACTACAACAATGAGCAGTTCTTC. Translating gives CASSYSSGHYNNEQFF.

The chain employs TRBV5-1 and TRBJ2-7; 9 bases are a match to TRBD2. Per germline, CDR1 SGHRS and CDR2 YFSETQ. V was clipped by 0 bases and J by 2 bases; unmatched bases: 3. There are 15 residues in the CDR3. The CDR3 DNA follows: TGCGCCAGCAGCTTGGGACTAGCGGATACCTACGAGCAGTACTTC. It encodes CASSLGLADTYEQYF.

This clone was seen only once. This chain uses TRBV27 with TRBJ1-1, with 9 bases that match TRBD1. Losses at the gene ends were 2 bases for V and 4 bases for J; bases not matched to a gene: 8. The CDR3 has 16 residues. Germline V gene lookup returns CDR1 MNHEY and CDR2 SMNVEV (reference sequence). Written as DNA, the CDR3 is TGTGCCAGCAGTTTACCGCCGGACAGGGGCGCCACTGAAGCTTTCTTT. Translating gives CASSLPPDRGATEAFF.

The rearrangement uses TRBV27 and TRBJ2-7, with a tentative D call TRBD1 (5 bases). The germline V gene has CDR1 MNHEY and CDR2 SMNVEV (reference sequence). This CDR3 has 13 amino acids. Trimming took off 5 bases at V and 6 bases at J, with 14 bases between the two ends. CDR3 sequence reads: CASSPTATPEQYF. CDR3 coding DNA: TGTGCCAGCAGTCCGACAGCCACACCCGAGCAGTACTTC.

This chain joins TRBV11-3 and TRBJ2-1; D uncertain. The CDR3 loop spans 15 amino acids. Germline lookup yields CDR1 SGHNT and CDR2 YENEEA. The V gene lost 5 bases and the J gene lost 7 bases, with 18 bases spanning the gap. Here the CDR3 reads CASSPGPLKRNEQFF. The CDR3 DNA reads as TGTGCCAGCAGCCCCGGACCACTCAAAAGAAATGAGCAGTTCTTC. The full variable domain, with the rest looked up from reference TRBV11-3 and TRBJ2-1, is EAGVVQSPRYKIIEKKQPVAFWCNPISGHNTLYWYLQNLGQGPELLIRYENEEAVDDSQLPKDRFSAERLKGVDSTLKIQPAELGDSAVYLCASSPGPLKRNEQFFGPGTRLTVL.

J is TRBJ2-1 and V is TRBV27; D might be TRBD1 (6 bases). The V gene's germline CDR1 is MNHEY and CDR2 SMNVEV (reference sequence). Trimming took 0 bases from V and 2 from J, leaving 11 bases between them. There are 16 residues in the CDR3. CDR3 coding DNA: TGTGCCAGCAGTTTATCAAGCAGGGGCGCCTACAATGAGCAGTTCTTC. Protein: CASSLSSRGAYNEQFF.

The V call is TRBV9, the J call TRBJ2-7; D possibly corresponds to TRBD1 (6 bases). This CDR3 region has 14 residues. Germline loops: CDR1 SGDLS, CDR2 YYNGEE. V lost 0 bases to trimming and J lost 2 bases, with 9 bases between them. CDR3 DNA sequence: TGTGCCAGCAGCGTAGGGGACAATCCCTACGAGCAGTACTTC. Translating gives CASSVGDNPYEQYF.

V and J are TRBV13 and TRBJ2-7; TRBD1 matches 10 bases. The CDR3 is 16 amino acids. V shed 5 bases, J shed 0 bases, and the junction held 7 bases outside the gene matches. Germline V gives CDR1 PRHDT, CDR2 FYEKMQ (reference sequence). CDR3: CASSLPGTGDSYEQYF. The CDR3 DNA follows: TGTGCCAGCAGCCTACCCGGGACAGGGGACTCCTACGAGCAGTACTTC.

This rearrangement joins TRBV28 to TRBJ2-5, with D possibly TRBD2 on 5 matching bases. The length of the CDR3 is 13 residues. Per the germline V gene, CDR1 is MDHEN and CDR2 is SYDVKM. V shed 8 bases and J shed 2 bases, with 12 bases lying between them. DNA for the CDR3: TGTGCCAGCTGCGAGGGAACTCAAGAGACCCAGTACTTC. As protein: CASCEGTQETQYF.

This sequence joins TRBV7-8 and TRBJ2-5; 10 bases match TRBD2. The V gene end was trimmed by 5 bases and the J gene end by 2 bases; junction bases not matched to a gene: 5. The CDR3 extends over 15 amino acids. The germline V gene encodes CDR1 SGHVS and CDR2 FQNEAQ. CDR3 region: CASSAGLAVQETQYF. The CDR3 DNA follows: TGTGCCAGCAGCGCCGGACTAGCGGTTCAAGAGACCCAGTACTTC.

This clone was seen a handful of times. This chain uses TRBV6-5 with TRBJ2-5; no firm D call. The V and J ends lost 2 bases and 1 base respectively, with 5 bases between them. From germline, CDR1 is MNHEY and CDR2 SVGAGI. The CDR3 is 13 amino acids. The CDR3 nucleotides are TGTGCCAGCAGTTACGCGGTCCAAGAGACCCAGTACTTC. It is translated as CASSYAVQETQYF.

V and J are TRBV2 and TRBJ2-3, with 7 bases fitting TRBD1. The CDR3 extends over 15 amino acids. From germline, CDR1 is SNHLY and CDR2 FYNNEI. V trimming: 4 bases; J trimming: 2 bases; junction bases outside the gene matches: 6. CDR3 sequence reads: CASSGYRGDTDTQYF. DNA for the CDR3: TGTGCCAGCAGTGGATACAGGGGCGACACAGATACGCAGTATTTT.

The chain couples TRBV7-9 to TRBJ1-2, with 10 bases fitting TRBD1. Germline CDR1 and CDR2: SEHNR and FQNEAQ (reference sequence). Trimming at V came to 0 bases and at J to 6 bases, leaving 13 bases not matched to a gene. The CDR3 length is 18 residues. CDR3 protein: CASSLAPQGTGVGNGYTF. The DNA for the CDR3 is TGTGCCAGCAGCTTAGCCCCCCAGGGGACAGGGGTGGGGAATGGCTACACCTTC.

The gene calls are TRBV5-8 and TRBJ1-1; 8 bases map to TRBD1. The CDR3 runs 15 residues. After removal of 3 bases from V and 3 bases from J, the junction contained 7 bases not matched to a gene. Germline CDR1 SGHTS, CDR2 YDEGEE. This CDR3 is CASSYWTGKDTEAFF. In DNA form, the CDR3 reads TGTGCCAGCAGCTACTGGACAGGGAAGGACACTGAAGCTTTCTTT.